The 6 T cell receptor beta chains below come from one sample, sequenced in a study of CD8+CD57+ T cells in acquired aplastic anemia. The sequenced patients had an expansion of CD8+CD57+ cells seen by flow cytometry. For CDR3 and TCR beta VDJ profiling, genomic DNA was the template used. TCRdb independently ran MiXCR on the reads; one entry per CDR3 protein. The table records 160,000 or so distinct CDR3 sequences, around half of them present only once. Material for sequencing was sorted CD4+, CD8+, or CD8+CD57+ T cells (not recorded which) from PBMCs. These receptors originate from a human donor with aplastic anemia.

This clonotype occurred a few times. This CDR3 reads CASSLVGITEAFF. DNA of the CDR3: TGTGCCAGCAGCTTGGTAGGGATCACTGAAGCTTTCTTT. The J gene is TRBJ1-1, the V gene TRBV5-4; D gene unclear. Germline CDR1 and CDR2: SGHNT and YYREEE (reference sequence). Trimming shortened V by 0 bases and J by 4 bases, and 7 bases separated the two germline ends. The CDR3 has 13 amino acids.

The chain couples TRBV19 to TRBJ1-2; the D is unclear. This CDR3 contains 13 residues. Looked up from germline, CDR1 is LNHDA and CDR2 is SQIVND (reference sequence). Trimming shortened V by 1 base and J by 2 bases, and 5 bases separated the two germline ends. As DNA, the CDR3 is TGTGCCAGTAGTATAGGGGGAAACTATGGCTACACCTTC. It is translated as CASSIGGNYGYTF.

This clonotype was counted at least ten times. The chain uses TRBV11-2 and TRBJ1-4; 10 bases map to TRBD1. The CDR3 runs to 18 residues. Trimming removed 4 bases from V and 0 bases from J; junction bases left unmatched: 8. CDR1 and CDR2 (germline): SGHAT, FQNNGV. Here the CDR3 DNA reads TGTGCCAGCAGCTACCCTTACGGACAGGGGGCAACTAATGAAAAACTGTTTTTT. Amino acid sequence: CASSYPYGQGATNEKLFF.

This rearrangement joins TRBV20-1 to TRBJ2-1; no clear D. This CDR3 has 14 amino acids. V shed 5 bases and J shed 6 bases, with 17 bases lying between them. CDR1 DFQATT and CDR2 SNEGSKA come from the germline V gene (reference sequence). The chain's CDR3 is CSADPLLPANEQFF. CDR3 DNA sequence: TGCAGTGCTGATCCCCTCTTGCCAGCCAATGAGCAGTTCTTC.

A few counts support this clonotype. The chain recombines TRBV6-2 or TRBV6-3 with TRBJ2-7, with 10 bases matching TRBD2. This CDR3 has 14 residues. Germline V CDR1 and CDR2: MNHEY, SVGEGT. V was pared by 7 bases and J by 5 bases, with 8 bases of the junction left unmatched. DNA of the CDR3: TGTGCCAGCACCCCACTAGCGGGGTCCCACGAGCAGTACTTC. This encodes CASTPLAGSHEQYF.

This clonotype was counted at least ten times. The CDR3 sequence is CASSQDRAEAFF. CDR3 coding DNA: TGTGCCAGCAGCCAAGACAGGGCTGAAGCTTTCTTT. The genes are TRBV14 and TRBJ1-1; perhaps TRBD1 as D (5 bases). Germline lookup yields CDR1 SGHDN and CDR2 FVKESK. Trimming removed 0 bases from V and 6 bases from J, with 5 bases in between. This CDR3 comprises 12 residues.